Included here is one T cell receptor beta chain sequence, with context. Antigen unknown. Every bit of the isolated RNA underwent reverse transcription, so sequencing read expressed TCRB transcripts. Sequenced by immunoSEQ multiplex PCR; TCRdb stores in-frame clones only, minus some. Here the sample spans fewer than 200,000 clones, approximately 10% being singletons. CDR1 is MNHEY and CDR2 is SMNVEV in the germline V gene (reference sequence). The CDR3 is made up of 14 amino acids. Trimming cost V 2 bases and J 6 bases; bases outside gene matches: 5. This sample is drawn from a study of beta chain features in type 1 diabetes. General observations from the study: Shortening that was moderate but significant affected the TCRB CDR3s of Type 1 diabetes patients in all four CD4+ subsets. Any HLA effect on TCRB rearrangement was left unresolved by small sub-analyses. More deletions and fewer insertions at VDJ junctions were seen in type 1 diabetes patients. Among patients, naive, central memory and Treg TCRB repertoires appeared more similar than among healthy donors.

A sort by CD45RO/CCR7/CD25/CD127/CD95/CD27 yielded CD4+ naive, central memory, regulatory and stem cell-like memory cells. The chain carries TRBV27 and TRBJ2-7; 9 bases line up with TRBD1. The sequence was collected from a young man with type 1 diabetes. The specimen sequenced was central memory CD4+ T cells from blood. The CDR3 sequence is CASSLLGQGSEQYF. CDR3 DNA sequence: TGTGCCAGCAGTTTACTAGGACAGGGGTCCGAGCAGTACTTC.